Listed below are T cell receptor beta chains from one sample, sequenced in a study of blood T cells in healthy people across ages. One entry per CDR3 protein results from TCRdb running MiXCR on the 5' RACE reads. Of nearly 1 million distinct CDR3 sequences in the sample, just over 50% were seen once. Sequencing was done on a sample of blood. These receptors all stem from a woman aged 55-70 years in good health. Each CDR3 is given with its conserved first and last residue. D genes are given only for firm matches. Size values are once, few and many counts, or a class for expanded clones, and some rows have none.

abundance: few; d_gene: TRBD1; j_gene: TRBJ1-2; v_gene: TRBV6-6; CDR3nt: TGTGCCAGCAGCCGGGACAGTTTCGGCTACACCTTC; CDR3aa: CASSRDSFGYTF
abundance: NA; d_gene: NA; j_gene: TRBJ2-5; v_gene: TRBV27; CDR3nt: TGTGCCAGCAGTACGCAGGGGACAGAGACCCAGTACTTC; CDR3aa: CASSTQGTETQYF
abundance: once; d_gene: NA; j_gene: TRBJ2-3; v_gene: TRBV20-1; CDR3nt: TGCAGTGCAGCCAAGGGAGGATCGACAGATACGCAGTATTTT; CDR3aa: CSAAKGGSTDTQYF
abundance: few; d_gene: NA; j_gene: TRBJ1-1; v_gene: TRBV4-2; CDR3nt: TGTGCCAGCAGCCAAGAGCTTGAAGCTTTCTTT; CDR3aa: CASSQELEAFF
abundance: NA; d_gene: NA; j_gene: TRBJ2-7; v_gene: TRBV30; CDR3nt: TGTGCCTGGAGTGTAGATGGGTCATACAATGAGCAGTACTTC; CDR3aa: CAWSVDGSYNEQYF
abundance: NA; d_gene: NA; j_gene: TRBJ1-6; v_gene: TRBV15; CDR3nt: TGTGCCACCAGCAGAGATAGAAGACCGGGAGGCTCACCCCTCCACTTT; CDR3aa: CATSRDRRPGGSPLHF
abundance: NA; d_gene: NA; j_gene: TRBJ1-5; v_gene: TRBV28; CDR3nt: TGTGCCAGCAGCAGACGGATCAATCAGCCCCAGCATTTT; CDR3aa: CASSRRINQPQHF
abundance: NA; d_gene: NA; j_gene: TRBJ2-1; v_gene: TRBV5-1; CDR3nt: TGCGCCAGCAGCTTGGGGACAATCGAGCAGTTCTTC; CDR3aa: CASSLGTIEQFF
abundance: NA; d_gene: NA; j_gene: TRBJ1-4; v_gene: TRBV13; CDR3nt: TGTGCCAGCAGCCTAAGGGGGGGGCGGCTCCAAACTGATGAAAAACTGTTTTTT; CDR3aa: CASSLRGGRLQTDEKLFF
abundance: many; d_gene: TRBD2; j_gene: TRBJ2-5; v_gene: TRBV5-1; CDR3nt: TGCGCCAGCAGCTTGGCCAGACTAGCGGACCTGCAAGGGACCCAGTACTTC; CDR3aa: CASSLARLADLQGTQYF
abundance: few; d_gene: TRBD1; j_gene: TRBJ2-3; v_gene: TRBV29-1; CDR3nt: TGCAGCGTTTCGCGGACAGGGGAAGATACGCAGTATTTT; CDR3aa: CSVSRTGEDTQYF
abundance: few; d_gene: TRBD1; j_gene: TRBJ1-1; v_gene: TRBV4-1; CDR3nt: TGCGCCAGCAGCCACCCCGGGACAGAGAACACTGAAGCTTTCTTT; CDR3aa: CASSHPGTENTEAFF
abundance: NA; d_gene: NA; j_gene: TRBJ2-5; v_gene: TRBV12-3/TRBV12-4; CDR3nt: TGTGCCAGCAGTTTAAGGCAATCCCAAGAGACCCAGTACTTC; CDR3aa: CASSLRQSQETQYF
abundance: once; d_gene: NA; j_gene: TRBJ2-7; v_gene: TRBV4-2; CDR3nt: TGTGCCAGCAGCCATTTAACTAGCAGACCCTACGAGCAGTACTTC; CDR3aa: CASSHLTSRPYEQYF
abundance: NA; d_gene: TRBD2; j_gene: TRBJ2-1; v_gene: TRBV20-1; CDR3nt: TGCAGTACTAGAGAAAGGACTAGCGGAAACAAAAATGAGCAGTTCTTC; CDR3aa: CSTRERTSGNKNEQFF
abundance: few; d_gene: TRBD2; j_gene: TRBJ2-2; v_gene: TRBV6-1; CDR3nt: TGTGCCAGCAGTGAACACCTAGCGGGACGGTCGAACACCGGGGAGCTGTTTTTT; CDR3aa: CASSEHLAGRSNTGELFF
abundance: NA; d_gene: NA; j_gene: TRBJ1-2; v_gene: TRBV27; CDR3nt: TGTGCCAGCAGTCGATATTCCAACTATGGCTACACCTTC; CDR3aa: CASSRYSNYGYTF
abundance: many; d_gene: NA; j_gene: TRBJ2-7; v_gene: TRBV7-2; CDR3nt: TGTGCCAGCAGCCGCTCAGGGGAGCAGTACTTC; CDR3aa: CASSRSGEQYF
abundance: few; d_gene: TRBD1; j_gene: TRBJ2-5; v_gene: TRBV7-7; CDR3nt: TGTGCCAGCAGCACCGGGACAGCCCTCCAAGAGACCCAGTACTTC; CDR3aa: CASSTGTALQETQYF
abundance: NA; d_gene: TRBD2; j_gene: TRBJ2-3; v_gene: TRBV20-1; CDR3nt: TGCAGTGCCCCCCGGACTAGCGGGATGACAGATACGCAGTATTTT; CDR3aa: CSAPRTSGMTDTQYF
abundance: NA; d_gene: TRBD2; j_gene: TRBJ2-7; v_gene: TRBV7-2; CDR3nt: TGTGCCAGCAGCTTAGGGCTAGCGGGACAAGGCGAGCAGTACTTC; CDR3aa: CASSLGLAGQGEQYF
abundance: few; d_gene: TRBD2; j_gene: TRBJ2-7; v_gene: TRBV12-3/TRBV12-4; CDR3nt: TGTGCCAGCAGTCCATCGACTAGCGGGCTTACCTACGAGCAGTACTTC; CDR3aa: CASSPSTSGLTYEQYF
abundance: NA; d_gene: NA; j_gene: TRBJ2-1; v_gene: TRBV18; CDR3nt: TGTGCCAGCTCACCACCGAAAGGGGTTGAGCAGTTCTTC; CDR3aa: CASSPPKGVEQFF
abundance: NA; d_gene: TRBD1; j_gene: TRBJ1-2; v_gene: TRBV2; CDR3nt: TGTGCCAGCAATCAGGTCGGGACAGGGAGCTACACCTTC; CDR3aa: CASNQVGTGSYTF
abundance: NA; d_gene: NA; j_gene: TRBJ1-1; v_gene: TRBV4-1; CDR3nt: TGCGCCAGCAGCCAAGAGGATGGGCTAAACACTGAAGCTTTCTTT; CDR3aa: CASSQEDGLNTEAFF
abundance: NA; d_gene: TRBD1; j_gene: TRBJ2-3; v_gene: TRBV12-3/TRBV12-4; CDR3nt: TGTGTCAGCAGTTACAGGCTCGGGACAGGGGTGAGCGATACGCAGTATTTT; CDR3aa: CVSSYRLGTGVSDTQYF
abundance: NA; d_gene: TRBD2; j_gene: TRBJ2-5; v_gene: TRBV13; CDR3nt: TGTGCCAGCAGCCGGGGGAGGGACGGCGAGACCCAGTACTTC; CDR3aa: CASSRGRDGETQYF
abundance: NA; d_gene: TRBD2; j_gene: TRBJ2-3; v_gene: TRBV3-1; CDR3nt: TGTGCCAGCAGCCAAAGCGGGAGGGCAGATACGCAGTATTTT; CDR3aa: CASSQSGRADTQYF
abundance: few; d_gene: NA; j_gene: TRBJ2-6; v_gene: TRBV4-2; CDR3nt: TGTGCCAGCAGCCGACAGTTGACTACTGGGGCCAACGTCCTGACTTTC; CDR3aa: CASSRQLTTGANVLTF
abundance: few; d_gene: TRBD1; j_gene: TRBJ2-3; v_gene: TRBV7-9; CDR3nt: TGTGCCAGCAGCAAACAGGGGGCATCAGATACGCAGTATTTT; CDR3aa: CASSKQGASDTQYF
abundance: many; d_gene: NA; j_gene: TRBJ2-3; v_gene: TRBV6-2/TRBV6-3; CDR3nt: TGTGCCAGCAGAGGCGGGACGTCTAGCACAGATACGCAGTATTTT; CDR3aa: CASRGGTSSTDTQYF
abundance: NA; d_gene: NA; j_gene: TRBJ1-5; v_gene: TRBV28; CDR3nt: TGTGCCAGCAGCCGAAGCGGGCAGGGAAATCAGCCCCAGCATTTT; CDR3aa: CASSRSGQGNQPQHF
abundance: NA; d_gene: NA; j_gene: TRBJ2-5; v_gene: TRBV18; CDR3nt: TGTGCCAGCTCGCCGGCTCCTCAATGGCAGGGGTATGTCGGGACCCAGTACTTC; CDR3aa: CASSPAPQWQGYVGTQYF
abundance: few; d_gene: NA; j_gene: TRBJ1-5; v_gene: TRBV28; CDR3nt: TGTGCCAGCAGCACCGCAAATCGAGGTCAGCCCCAGCATTTT; CDR3aa: CASSTANRGQPQHF
abundance: few; d_gene: NA; j_gene: TRBJ2-5; v_gene: TRBV12-3/TRBV12-4; CDR3nt: TGTGCCAGCAGGCCGGGCCTCACCCAGGAGACCCAGTACTTC; CDR3aa: CASRPGLTQETQYF
abundance: NA; d_gene: TRBD2; j_gene: TRBJ2-5; v_gene: TRBV2; CDR3nt: TGTGCCACAAGGGACTACAAAGAGACCCAGTACTTC; CDR3aa: CATRDYKETQYF
abundance: few; d_gene: NA; j_gene: TRBJ1-2; v_gene: TRBV20-1; CDR3nt: TGCAGTGCTAGAGATTCAGGCTATGGCTACACCTTC; CDR3aa: CSARDSGYGYTF
abundance: NA; d_gene: TRBD2; j_gene: TRBJ2-5; v_gene: TRBV10-2; CDR3nt: TGCGCCAGCAGTGTGAGGGAGGGCCAAGAGACCCAGTACTTC; CDR3aa: CASSVREGQETQYF
abundance: once; d_gene: TRBD2; j_gene: TRBJ2-1; v_gene: TRBV15; CDR3nt: TGTGCCACCAGCAGAGATACGAGCGGGAGGGGGTATGGCAATGAGCAGTTCTTC; CDR3aa: CATSRDTSGRGYGNEQFF
abundance: NA; d_gene: TRBD1; j_gene: TRBJ2-7; v_gene: TRBV7-2; CDR3nt: TGTGCCAGCAGCTTAGCCCTCGGGACAGCTACCTACGAGCAGTACTTC; CDR3aa: CASSLALGTATYEQYF
abundance: few; d_gene: NA; j_gene: TRBJ2-7; v_gene: TRBV4-3; CDR3nt: TGCGCCAGCAGCCTTTCGACGATAAGCTCCTACGAGCAGTACTTC; CDR3aa: CASSLSTISSYEQYF
abundance: NA; d_gene: NA; j_gene: TRBJ2-7; v_gene: TRBV7-6; CDR3nt: TGTGCCAGCAGCCCCGCTCGGGGTTCCCACGAGCAGTACTTC; CDR3aa: CASSPARGSHEQYF
abundance: NA; d_gene: TRBD1; j_gene: TRBJ2-7; v_gene: TRBV25-1; CDR3nt: TGTGCCAGCAGTGATCCGGGACAGAACTACGAGCAGTACTTC; CDR3aa: CASSDPGQNYEQYF
abundance: NA; d_gene: NA; j_gene: TRBJ1-5; v_gene: TRBV10-3; CDR3nt: TGTGCCATCAGTGAGTCGATAGGGAACCTCAATCAGCCCCAGCATTTT; CDR3aa: CAISESIGNLNQPQHF
abundance: NA; d_gene: NA; j_gene: TRBJ2-1; v_gene: TRBV20-1; CDR3nt: TGCAGTGCTGCCTCCAGGAGTGAGCAGTTCTTC; CDR3aa: CSAASRSEQFF
abundance: NA; d_gene: NA; j_gene: TRBJ2-7; v_gene: TRBV9; CDR3nt: TGTGCCAGCAGCGTAGACAGGGTAGTCGACGAGCAGTACTTC; CDR3aa: CASSVDRVVDEQYF
abundance: few; d_gene: NA; j_gene: TRBJ2-3; v_gene: TRBV29-1; CDR3nt: TGCAGCGGTTGGGGCGCGGGGGCGGTAGATACGCAGTATTTT; CDR3aa: CSGWGAGAVDTQYF
abundance: NA; d_gene: NA; j_gene: TRBJ2-7; v_gene: TRBV6-6; CDR3nt: TGTGCCAGCAGTTACTCGTGGAGGGACTACGAGCAGTACTTC; CDR3aa: CASSYSWRDYEQYF
abundance: NA; d_gene: NA; j_gene: TRBJ1-1; v_gene: TRBV5-1; CDR3nt: TGCGCCAGCAGCCCCACAGGACACACTGAAGCTTTCTTT; CDR3aa: CASSPTGHTEAFF
abundance: many; d_gene: NA; j_gene: TRBJ2-5; v_gene: TRBV29-1; CDR3nt: TGCAGCGTCACGACAGCCTTTGGAGTTTTGACCCAGTACTTC; CDR3aa: CSVTTAFGVLTQYF